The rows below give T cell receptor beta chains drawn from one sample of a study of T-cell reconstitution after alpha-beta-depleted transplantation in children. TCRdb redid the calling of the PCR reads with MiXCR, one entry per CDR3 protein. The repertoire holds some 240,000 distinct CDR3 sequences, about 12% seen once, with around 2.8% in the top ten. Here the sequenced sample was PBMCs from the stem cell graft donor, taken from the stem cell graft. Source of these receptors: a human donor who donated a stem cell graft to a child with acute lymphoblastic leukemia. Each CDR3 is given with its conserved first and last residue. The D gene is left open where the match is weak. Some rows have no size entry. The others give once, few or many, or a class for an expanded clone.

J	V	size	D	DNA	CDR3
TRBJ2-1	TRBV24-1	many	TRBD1	TGTGCCACCAGCGGACAGGCGCTGAGCTCCTACAATGAGCAGTTCTTC	CATSGQALSSYNEQFF
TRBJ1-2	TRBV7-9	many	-	TGTGCCAGCCAAGGCTCATATGGCTACACCTTC	CASQGSYGYTF
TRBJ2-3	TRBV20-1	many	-	TGCAGTGCCCTTCCGGGATTGCTACAAGATACGCAGTATTTT	CSALPGLLQDTQYF
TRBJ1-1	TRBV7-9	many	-	TGTGCCAGCAGCTCCGCAGTCCGTGGGGGCACTGAAGCTTTCTTT	CASSSAVRGGTEAFF
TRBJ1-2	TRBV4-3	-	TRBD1	TGCGCCAGCAGCCAAGATCGGACAGGGGCTAACTATGGCTACACCTTC	CASSQDRTGANYGYTF
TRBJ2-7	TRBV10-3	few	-	TGTGCCATCAGTGAGAACAACTACGAGCAGTACTTC	CAISENNYEQYF
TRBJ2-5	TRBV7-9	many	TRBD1	TGTGCCAGCACGCTAAGGCCCGGGACAGCGGCTAAAGAGACCCAGTACTTC	CASTLRPGTAAKETQYF
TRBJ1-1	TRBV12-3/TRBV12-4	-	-	TGTGCCAGCAGTTTAAGGGGTAGCGGGGGGGGAAGTGAAGCTTTCTTT	CASSLRGSGGGSEAFF
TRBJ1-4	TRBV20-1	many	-	TGCAGTGCTAGACCCGGGACGCCCGAAAAACTGTTTTTT	CSARPGTPEKLFF
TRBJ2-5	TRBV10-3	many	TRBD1	TGTGCCATCAGCGAGCTACCGGGACAGGGGGCAAAGACCCAGTACTTC	CAISELPGQGAKTQYF
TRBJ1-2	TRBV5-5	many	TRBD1	TGTGCCAGCAGCTTATTTGGGACAGGGTGGGCCTATGGCTACACCTTC	CASSLFGTGWAYGYTF
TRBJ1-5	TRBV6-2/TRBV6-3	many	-	TGTGCCAGCAGACCTCAGGGGAGCAATCAGCCCCAGCATTTT	CASRPQGSNQPQHF
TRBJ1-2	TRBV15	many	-	TGTGCCACCAGCAGAAGAGGTACACACAAGAACTATGGCTACACCTTC	CATSRRGTHKNYGYTF
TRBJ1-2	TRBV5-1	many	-	TGCGCCAGCAGCTTCGGGACACGTTATGGCTACACCTTC	CASSFGTRYGYTF
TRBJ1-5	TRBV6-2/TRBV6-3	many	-	TGTGCCAGCAATAAACCCCAAAGGGCCTTCCAGCCCCAGCATTTT	CASNKPQRAFQPQHF
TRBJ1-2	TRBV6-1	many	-	TGTGCCAGCAGTGAAGCGATAGCAGGGAGTTTTGGCTACACCTTC	CASSEAIAGSFGYTF
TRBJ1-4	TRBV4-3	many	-	TGCGCCAGCAGCCAAGATCCGTTTTGGAATGAAAAACTGTTTTTT	CASSQDPFWNEKLFF
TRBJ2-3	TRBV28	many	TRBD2	TGTGCCAGCAGTCCCTTTGGGGGGGGGGCAGATACGCAGTATTTT	CASSPFGGGADTQYF
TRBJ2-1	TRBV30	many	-	TGTGCCTGGATGAACTCGCCCTACAATGAGCAGTTCTTC	CAWMNSPYNEQFF
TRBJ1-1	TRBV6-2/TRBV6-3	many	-	TGTGCCAGCGGAAACTTTACTCCCAAGAACACTGAAGCTTTCTTT	CASGNFTPKNTEAFF
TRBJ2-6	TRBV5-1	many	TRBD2	TGCGCCAGCAGCTTGGTGGGACTAGGATCCGGATCTGGGGCCAACGTCCTGACTTTC	CASSLVGLGSGSGANVLTF
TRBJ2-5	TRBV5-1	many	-	TGCGCCAGCAGCGGTAGGGTCGGAGGCCAAGAGACCCAGTACTTC	CASSGRVGGQETQYF
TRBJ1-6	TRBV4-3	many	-	TGCGCCAGCAGCCAAGATCCAGGGAGGAGTTCACCCCTCCACTTT	CASSQDPGRSSPLHF
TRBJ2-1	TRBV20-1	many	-	TGCAGTCAAGGCGGCTATAACAATGAGCAGTTCTTC	CSQGGYNNEQFF
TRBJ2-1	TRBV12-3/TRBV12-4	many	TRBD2	TGTGCCAGCAGTATTAGCGGGCCTTACAATGAGCAGTTCTTC	CASSISGPYNEQFF
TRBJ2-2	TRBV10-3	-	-	TGTGCCATCAGCCGTACAGGGCCTGACACCGGGGAGCTGTTTTTT	CAISRTGPDTGELFF
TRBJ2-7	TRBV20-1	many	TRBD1	TGCAGTGCTAGGGTTAGGGACAGGGAATCTCTGCCGTACTTC	CSARVRDRESLPYF
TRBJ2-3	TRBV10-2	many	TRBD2	TGCGCCAGCAGTGGCGGACTAGCGGGCGCCCCCGATACGCAGTATTTT	CASSGGLAGAPDTQYF
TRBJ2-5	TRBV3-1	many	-	TGTGCCAGCAGCCAAGATTGGGTGGATGAGACCCAGTACTTC	CASSQDWVDETQYF
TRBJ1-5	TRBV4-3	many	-	TGCGCCAGCAGCCAAGATCGGTGGAGGCTTGACCAGCCCCAGCATTTT	CASSQDRWRLDQPQHF
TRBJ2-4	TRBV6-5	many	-	TGTGCCAGCAGTTACTCCCATTTAACGCAGGGTGACATTCAGTACTTC	CASSYSHLTQGDIQYF
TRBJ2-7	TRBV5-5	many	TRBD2	TGTGCCAGCAGCTTTATCAGCGGGAACCCCCTCGAGCAGTACTTC	CASSFISGNPLEQYF
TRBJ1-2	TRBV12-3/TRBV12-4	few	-	TGTGCCAGCAGTTCGTTTTCGGACAATATCTATGGCTACACCTTC	CASSSFSDNIYGYTF
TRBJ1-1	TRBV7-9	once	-	TGTGCCAGCAGCCCTCATCCGTTAGGGGGAACTGAAGCTTTCTTT	CASSPHPLGGTEAFF
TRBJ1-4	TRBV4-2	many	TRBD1	TGTGCCAGCAGCCAAGGGGACAGGGACGGAAAACTGTTTTTT	CASSQGDRDGKLFF
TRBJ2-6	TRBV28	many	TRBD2	TGTGCCAGCACCCCCCTAGCGGGAACATTCTCTGGGGCCAACGTCCTGACTTTC	CASTPLAGTFSGANVLTF
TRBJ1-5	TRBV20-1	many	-	TGCAGTGTCACCCCCGGGGGCTTCAATCAGCCCCAGCATTTT	CSVTPGGFNQPQHF
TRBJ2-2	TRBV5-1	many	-	TGCGCCAGCAGCGTTTACAGAAATTCATTGGGCACCGGGGAGCTGTTTTTT	CASSVYRNSLGTGELFF
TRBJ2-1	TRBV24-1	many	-	TGTGCCACCAGTACCCCGGGGGAGCAGTTCTTC	CATSTPGEQFF
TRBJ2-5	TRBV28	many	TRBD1	TGTGCCAGCAAAAACAGGGGATGGGAGACCCAGTACTTC	CASKNRGWETQYF
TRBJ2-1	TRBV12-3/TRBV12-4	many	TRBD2	TGTGCCAGCAGCTCCGGGCACGGGGGGTACAATGAGCAGTTCTTC	CASSSGHGGYNEQFF